A selection of T cell receptor beta chains follows, all from one sample in a study of OX40 agonist ivuxolimab in advanced cancers. Method: immunoSEQ multiplex PCR; TCRdb's copy keeps in-frame clones and lacks some. The sample shows roughly 80,000 clones, about 88% of them seen only once. Here the sequenced sample was CD4+ or CD8+ T cells sorted from blood, taken in a trial of the OX40 agonist ivuxolimab. The receptors originated from an adult with an advanced solid tumor such as melanoma, head and neck, liver or kidney cancer. The CDR3 runs from the conserved cysteine through the conserved F or W. A D gene is named only where the DNA matches it firmly. Rows give clone size only sometimes, using once, few, many, or a class for an expanded clone.

CDR3: CASSPLGGGHYGYTF; DNA: TGCGCCAGCAGCCCGCTGGGCGGGGGGCACTATGGCTACACCTTC; size: .; J: TRBJ1-2; V: TRBV5-1; D: .
CDR3: CATSRDRGQQETQYF; DNA: TGTGCCACCAGCAGAGACAGAGGACAGCAAGAGACCCAGTACTTC; size: few; J: TRBJ2-5; V: TRBV15; D: .
CDR3: CASSLARADYGYTF; DNA: TGTGCCAGCAGTTTAGCCAGGGCGGACTATGGCTACACCTTC; size: .; J: TRBJ1-2; V: TRBV27; D: .
CDR3: CASRQDTNEKLFF; DNA: TGTGCCAGCAGGCAGGATACTAATGAAAAACTGTTTTTT; size: .; J: TRBJ1-4; V: TRBV2; D: .
CDR3: CASSYSRFGNQPQHF; DNA: TGTGCCAGCAGTTACTCGAGATTTGGCAATCAGCCCCAGCATTTT; size: .; J: TRBJ1-5; V: TRBV6-5; D: .
CDR3: CASSLEGEQYF; DNA: TGTGCCAGCAGCCTGGAGGGCGAGCAGTACTTC; size: .; J: TRBJ2-7; V: TRBV27; D: .
CDR3: CASSQEGAMNSYNEQFF; DNA: TGCGCCAGCAGCCAAGAAGGGGCGATGAACTCCTACAATGAGCAGTTCTTC; size: .; J: TRBJ2-1; V: TRBV4-1; D: .
CDR3: CASSPGREIEKLFF; DNA: TGTGCCAGCAGCCCTGGCAGGGAGATTGAAAAACTGTTTTTT; size: .; J: TRBJ1-4; V: TRBV7-9; D: .
CDR3: CASSSGLAGNTGELFF; DNA: TGTGCCAGCAGCTCAGGACTAGCGGGGAACACCGGGGAGCTGTTTTTT; size: .; J: TRBJ2-2; V: TRBV7-2; D: TRBD2
CDR3: CASSQDTRGPGGANVLTF; DNA: TGCGCCAGCAGCCAAGATACAAGGGGCCCGGGAGGGGCCAACGTCCTGACTTTC; size: .; J: TRBJ2-6; V: TRBV4-3; D: .
CDR3: CASSPKGGLTEAFF; DNA: TGTGCCAGCAGCCCAAAAGGAGGGTTGACTGAAGCTTTCTTT; size: .; J: TRBJ1-1; V: TRBV14; D: .
CDR3: CATSRESDTEAFF; DNA: TGTGCCACCAGCAGAGAAAGTGACACTGAAGCTTTCTTT; size: .; J: TRBJ1-1; V: TRBV15; D: .
CDR3: CASSYSEITDTQYF; DNA: TGTGCCAGCAGTTACTCGGAAATCACAGATACGCAGTATTTT; size: .; J: TRBJ2-3; V: TRBV6-6; D: .
CDR3: CASSLSGQNTEAFF; DNA: TGTGCCAGCAGCTTGTCCGGGCAGAACACTGAAGCTTTCTTT; size: .; J: TRBJ1-1; V: TRBV7-6; D: .
CDR3: CASSYSNRPFPSPLHF; DNA: TGTGCCAGCAGTTACTCGAACAGGCCGTTCCCGTCACCCCTCCACTTT; size: .; J: TRBJ1-6; V: TRBV6-5; D: .
CDR3: CASSQISWTGVKGNTGELFF; DNA: TGTGCCAGCAGCCAAATCTCCTGGACAGGGGTCAAAGGGAACACCGGGGAGCTGTTTTTT; size: few; J: TRBJ2-2; V: TRBV14; D: TRBD1
CDR3: CASSGLAGGSYNEQFF; DNA: TGCGCCAGCAGCGGGTTAGCGGGCGGCTCCTACAATGAGCAGTTCTTC; size: few; J: TRBJ2-1; V: TRBV5-1; D: TRBD2
CDR3: CASSQDRDSPLHF; DNA: TGTGCCAGCAGCCAAGATCGGGATTCACCCCTCCACTTT; size: .; J: TRBJ1-6; V: TRBV4-2; D: .
CDR3: CASSARDRAFDGYTF; DNA: TGTGCCAGCAGCGCCCGGGACCGCGCCTTTGATGGCTACACCTTC; size: .; J: TRBJ1-2; V: TRBV9; D: .
CDR3: CASSPYSGGSQYF; DNA: TGTGCCAGCAGCCCGTATAGCGGGGGAAGTCAGTACTTC; size: .; J: TRBJ2-7; V: TRBV7-3; D: TRBD2
CDR3: CASSVRDSPINQPQHF; DNA: TGTGCCAGTAGTGTACGGGACAGCCCTATCAATCAGCCCCAGCATTTT; size: .; J: TRBJ1-5; V: TRBV19; D: TRBD1
CDR3: CASSQATGSYEQYF; DNA: TGCGCCAGCAGCCAAGCAACGGGTTCCTACGAGCAGTACTTC; size: .; J: TRBJ2-7; V: TRBV4-1; D: .
CDR3: CASRATANYEQYF; DNA: TGTGCCAGCAGGGCGACTGCCAACTACGAGCAGTACTTC; size: few; J: TRBJ2-7; V: TRBV6-1; D: .
CDR3: CAREGNHGDRGCSPLHF; DNA: TGTGCCAGGGAAGGGAACCACGGCGACAGGGGGTGTTCACCCCTCCACTTT; size: once; J: TRBJ1-6; V: TRBV19; D: TRBD1
CDR3: CASSQTRDRVNEKLFF; DNA: TGCGCCAGCAGCCAAACTCGGGACAGAGTCAATGAAAAACTGTTTTTT; size: .; J: TRBJ1-4; V: TRBV4-1; D: TRBD1
CDR3: CASSTPGEYQETQYF; DNA: TGTGCCAGCAGTACTCCAGGGGAGTACCAAGAGACCCAGTACTTC; size: .; J: TRBJ2-5; V: TRBV27; D: .
CDR3: CASSFLRVYNEQFF; DNA: TGTGCCAGCAGCTTTTTGCGGGTTTACAATGAGCAGTTCTTC; size: .; J: TRBJ2-1; V: TRBV7-9; D: .
CDR3: CASSLAGQRGNTIYF; DNA: TGCGCCAGCAGCTTGGCCGGACAGAGGGGAAACACCATATATTTT; size: .; J: TRBJ1-3; V: TRBV5-1; D: .
CDR3: CASSLEGAYEQYF; DNA: TGTGCCAGCTCACTCGAGGGGGCCTACGAGCAGTACTTC; size: once; J: TRBJ2-7; V: TRBV18; D: .
CDR3: CASSFAGQGANYGYTF; DNA: TGTGCCAGCAGTTTCGCCGGACAGGGGGCTAACTATGGCTACACCTTC; size: .; J: TRBJ1-2; V: TRBV28; D: TRBD1
CDR3: CASSQRVGTDVLAGSYNEQFF; DNA: TGTGCCAGCAGCCAAAGGGTAGGGACAGACGTACTAGCGGGTTCCTACAATGAGCAGTTCTTC; size: once; J: TRBJ2-1; V: TRBV4-2; D: TRBD2
CDR3: CAWSVSSVGNTIYF; DNA: TGTGCCTGGAGTGTAAGTTCCGTGGGAAACACCATATATTTT; size: .; J: TRBJ1-3; V: TRBV30; D: .
CDR3: CASSLVLAGPSTQYF; DNA: TGTGCCAGCAGTTTAGTACTAGCGGGTCCGTCGACCCAGTACTTC; size: few; J: TRBJ2-5; V: TRBV28; D: TRBD2
CDR3: CASSEDDWGQETQYF; DNA: TGTGCCAGCAGTGAAGACGACTGGGGGCAGGAGACCCAGTACTTC; size: .; J: TRBJ2-5; V: TRBV6-1; D: .
CDR3: CASSRPSDKETQYF; DNA: TGTGCCAGCAGTCGTCCGTCGGATAAGGAGACCCAGTACTTC; size: few; J: TRBJ2-5; V: TRBV5-4; D: .
CDR3: CASSLSGLAGQDTQYF; DNA: TGTGCCAGCAGCTTATCGGGACTAGCGGGCCAAGATACGCAGTATTTT; size: .; J: TRBJ2-3; V: TRBV7-3; D: TRBD2
CDR3: CASSVGTANTGELFF; DNA: TGTGCCAGCAGCGTCGGGACAGCGAACACCGGGGAGCTGTTTTTT; size: .; J: TRBJ2-2; V: TRBV9; D: TRBD1
CDR3: CASSVVGGVDLSEQFF; DNA: TGTGCCAGCAGCGTAGTTGGAGGGGTCGATTTGAGTGAGCAGTTCTTC; size: .; J: TRBJ2-1; V: TRBV9; D: .
CDR3: CSVARSPGGGTEAFF; DNA: TGCAGCGTTGCCCGGTCCCCAGGGGGCGGCACTGAAGCTTTCTTT; size: .; J: TRBJ1-1; V: TRBV29-1; D: TRBD1
CDR3: CASSSGPSQETQYF; DNA: TGTGCCAGCAGCTCGGGCCCGAGTCAAGAGACCCAGTACTTC; size: once; J: TRBJ2-5; V: TRBV7-2; D: .
CDR3: CASSEQAGNYGYTF; DNA: TGTGCCAGTAGTGAGCAGGCGGGTAACTATGGCTACACCTTC; size: once; J: TRBJ1-2; V: TRBV19; D: .
CDR3: CASSLTLRGGTEAFF; DNA: TGTGCCAGCAGTTTAACGCTCAGGGGGGGCACTGAAGCTTTCTTT; size: once; J: TRBJ1-1; V: TRBV27; D: TRBD1
CDR3: CASSQGLAGVQETQYF; DNA: TGTGCCAGCAGCCAGGGACTAGCGGGGGTCCAAGAGACCCAGTACTTC; size: .; J: TRBJ2-5; V: TRBV9; D: TRBD2
CDR3: CSARGPAEQYF; DNA: TGCAGTGCTAGAGGGCCCGCCGAGCAGTACTTC; size: .; J: TRBJ2-7; V: TRBV20-1; D: .
CDR3: CASSLDGRMGGELFF; DNA: TGTGCCAGCAGCTTAGACGGACGGATGGGGGGGGAGCTGTTTTTT; size: once; J: TRBJ2-2; V: TRBV11-3; D: .